This is a list of T cell receptor beta chains from one sample in a study of cytomegalovirus exposure and HLA in healthy donors. The protocol was immunoSEQ multiplex PCR, while the TCRdb copy is restricted to in-frame clones and leaves out a portion. Here the sample spans over 100,000 clones, 77% being singletons. Sequencing was done on a sample of PBMCs. The receptors were sampled from a male donor in good health and CMV-seropositive. Both conserved end residues are part of each CDR3. The order of the fields is clone size, V gene, D gene, J gene, CDR3 length, CDR3 protein, CDR3 DNA. D genes are given only for firm matches. Expanded clones get a size class; other rows say once, few or many, or leave the size out.

.	TRBV27	TRBD1	TRBJ2-7	13	CASSRTGSYEQYF	TGTGCCAGCAGTCGGACAGGCTCCTACGAGCAGTACTTC
few	TRBV11-2	.	TRBJ2-2	14	CASSLVPSAGELFF	TGTGCCAGCAGCTTAGTCCCAAGCGCCGGGGAGCTGTTTTTT
.	TRBV7-9	TRBD2	TRBJ2-7	15	CASSLVSGSYHEQYF	TGTGCCAGCAGCTTAGTTAGCGGGAGTTATCACGAGCAGTACTTC
.	TRBV19	TRBD1	TRBJ1-1	13	CASRDSGNTEAFF	TGTGCCAGCCGGGACAGCGGCAACACTGAAGCTTTCTTT
.	TRBV20-1	.	TRBJ2-3	11	CSANRADTQYF	TGCAGTGCTAACAGGGCCGATACGCAGTATTTT
.	TRBV19	.	TRBJ1-1	11	CASSERTEAFF	TGTGCCAGTAGTGAGCGCACTGAAGCTTTCTTT
.	TRBV18	.	TRBJ2-1	15	CASSPSSGLYNEQFF	TGTGCCAGCTCACCATCCAGCGGGCTGTACAATGAGCAGTTCTTC
.	TRBV7-8	TRBD1	TRBJ1-5	14	CASSPTGGNQPQHF	TGTGCCAGCAGCCCGACAGGGGGCAATCAGCCCCAGCATTTT
.	TRBV28	.	TRBJ1-5	11	CASGSNQPQHF	TGTGCCAGCGGTTCTAATCAGCCCCAGCATTTT
few	TRBV5-4	TRBD1	TRBJ2-7	15	CASSLPGQGFDEQYF	TGTGCCAGCAGCTTGCCGGGACAGGGATTCGACGAGCAGTACTTC
.	TRBV6-5	TRBD1	TRBJ1-5	14	CASSYRGQEQPQHF	TGTGCCAGCAGCTACAGGGGGCAAGAACAGCCCCAGCATTTT
.	TRBV28	TRBD2	TRBJ2-1	19	CASSPSGVAGGRFTIEQFF	TGTGCCAGCAGTCCATCCGGGGTAGCGGGAGGCCGATTCACTATTGAGCAGTTCTTC
.	TRBV2	.	TRBJ2-3	15	CASALYESGVDTQYF	TGTGCCAGCGCCCTTTACGAATCGGGTGTAGATACGCAGTATTTT
.	TRBV5-4	TRBD2	TRBJ2-1	15	CASSLAGGGHNEQFF	TGTGCCAGCAGCTTGGCGGGAGGCGGTCACAATGAGCAGTTCTTC
.	TRBV19	.	TRBJ2-3	14	CASSLWTSTDTQYF	TGTGCCAGTAGTCTATGGACTAGCACAGATACGCAGTATTTT
once	TRBV2	.	TRBJ1-1	13	CASMIEGNTEAFF	TGTGCCAGCATGATCGAGGGAAACACTGAAGCTTTCTTT
.	TRBV9	.	TRBJ1-2	16	CASSVVPQTAYGGYTF	TGTGCCAGCAGCGTAGTCCCTCAGACAGCCTATGGTGGCTACACCTTC